The subject of this entry is one T cell receptor beta chain. This clone was seen at least ten times. Its antigen specificity is not known. Sequencing ends 3 residues short of the CDR3 end; the germline J gene provides the rest. This sample was taken from a study of T cell clonality in common variable immunodeficiency (dated by TCRdb to 2015 to 2017). General study outcomes and caveats: Correlations between repertoire features and clinical complications were limited by patient heterogeneity within the CVID cohort. CVID TCRbeta sequences reportedly showed fewer deletions and N-nucleotide insertions and lacked highly modified clones with 13 or more V deletions. Compared with healthy controls, CVID subjects showed increased TCRbeta clonality (t-test p = 0.018), a feature most characteristic of about a third of subjects. According to the authors, finding the cause of the higher clonality in CVID would require sequencing the repertoires of T cell subpopulations. Fewer TCRbeta clones were shared among CVID subjects than among healthy controls (p < 0.0001). Even though DNA input was equal, the average per sample came to 80,000 to 100,000 unique sequences for controls compared with some 29,000 for CVID samples.

Both CVID patients and healthy controls were predominantly of Caucasian heritage. Heparinized peripheral whole blood samples of roughly 5 to 8 ml were obtained from each donor. Genomic DNA from adults with common variable immune deficiency (CVID) and from healthy adult controls was the source for sequencing TCRbeta CDR3 repertoires. The control group was made up of about 22 healthy adult volunteers (around 10 male and roughly twelve female) whose ages ranged from about 23 to 66 years, with a mean age of approximately 37. Diluted blood was density-centrifuged over Hypaque 1077 or Ficoll-Paque to isolate peripheral blood mononuclear cells. Genomic DNA was extracted from unsorted mononuclear cells by Qiagen column purification or by a centrifugation-based method. The germline ends are 8 bases apart after V is trimmed by 4 bases and J by 1 base. The germline V gene yields SGHRS for CDR1 and YFSETQ for CDR2. The CDR3 runs 13 residues from the cysteine to the phenylalanine. Part of the CDR3 DNA is given, 30 bases translated from base 1.

Equivalent amounts of genomic DNA from CVID and control samples were used as sequencing input. For every sample, a 60 bp segment covering the rearranged TCRbeta CDR3 region was amplified and then sequenced. The immunoSEQ assay, a bias-corrected multiplex PCR combined with high-throughput sequencing, was used to amplify TCRbeta. Per the source publication's procedure: Every unique nucleotide sequence counted as a clone and was annotated with V, D and J genes, copy number and frequency. Sequences were labeled productive if in frame, and non-productive if out of frame or containing stop codons. Clonality was calculated from Shannon's entropy as previously described. Mean CDR3 Kyte-Doolittle hydropathy was derived from the predicted amino acid sequences of productive clones. Hierarchical clustering of scaled V gene usage was performed with the R hclust function using Manhattan distance and complete linkage. To assess clone sharing by CDR3 amino acid sequence, 12 repertoires per group were resampled over 100 rounds. The repertoires were screened for 55 to 75 published EBV-specific TCRbeta sequences and around 250 published CMV-specific TCRbeta sequences. After two CVID samples that produced fewer than 10,000 sequences were dropped from the analysis, around 40 CVID repertoires remained. TCRdb took over this immuneACCESS table, retaining in-frame rearrangements with V and J assigned. Such tables are incomplete; in checked studies, under half of the missing clones stem from an unresolved V gene, and the remainder is unexplained. That table furnishes V, J and clone size, whereas the DNA furnished D and trimming. This sample was tabulated with 39,000 or so clones, among which there are no singletons. Around 2.8% of the sample is held by the ten biggest clonotypes.

The chain joins TRBV5-1 to TRBJ1-1; 5 matching bases give a weak D call of TRBD1. The TCR originated in a person between 18 and 75 years old in good health. The sequenced sample consisted of peripheral blood mononuclear cells. The CDR3 protein: CASSVTENTEAFF. The sequenced CDR3 bases are TGCGCCAGCAGCGTGACAGAGAACACTGAA.